What follows describes a single T cell receptor beta chain. The antigen is not known. The entry originates in a study of human thymus T cells. General study points: Among thymic and blood repertoires, usage of V and J genes appeared biased.

Those donating were healthy Finnish infants in corrective surgery for congenital heart defects. Only four of the eight donors provided a roughly 0.5-1 mL blood sample. All available leukocytes, rather than a set cell count, yielded the blood DNA. The method was immunoSEQ multiplex PCR; TCRdb's version includes in-frame clones alone and lacks a portion of them. Of some 57,000 clones listed, approximately 95% are singletons. The receptor was isolated from a boy younger than two with a congenital heart defect but otherwise immunologically healthy. Sequenced: blood.

CDR3 protein: CASSYGTGGYNEQFF. The CDR3 DNA reads as TGTGCCAGCAGTTACGGGACAGGGGGCTACAATGAGCAGTTCTTC. This sequence joins TRBV6-6 and TRBJ2-1; 11 bases match TRBD1. Germline assignment: CDR1 MNHNY and CDR2 SVGAGI (reference sequence). The CDR3 consists of 15 residues. Germline trimming cut 2 bases from V and 3 bases from J; bases unmatched to any gene: 0.